These 3 T cell receptor beta chains share one sample of origin, sequenced in a study of molecular identifiers for immune sequencing clone quantification. Each CDR3 protein is one row after TCRdb ran MiXCR on the PCR reads. The top ten clones hold more than 0.8% of a sample with under 600,000 distinct CDR3 sequences, over 20% of them seen once. The sequenced sample consisted of naive CD8+ T cells from blood, with Jurkat cell RNA spiked in. Subset noted: FACS-sorted CD8+CD4-CCR7+CD45RA+ naive T cells. These TCRs come from a human donor in good health. Some libraries in this study had Jurkat cell RNA spiked in.

Comment on this clonotype: A much larger clone lies a single base off, so this may be a read error. The genes are TRBV12-3 or TRBV12-4 and TRBJ1-1; tentative D call: TRBD1 (6 bases). The CDR3 covers 12 residues. CDR3 amino acids: CAGSPRGGAAFF. The DNA of the CDR3 is TGTGCCGGCAGCCCCAGGGGAGGGGCAGCTTTCTTT.

The chain employs TRBV27 and TRBJ2-7; TRBD2 matches 9 bases. V dropped 5 bases and J dropped 5; count of bases not matched to a gene: 13. The CDR3 loop spans 16 amino acids. Germline CDR1 reads MNHEY; CDR2 reads SMNVEV (reference sequence). The CDR3 DNA is TGTGCCAGCAGTCGGACTATCGTTAGCGGGAGCGACGAGCAGTACTTC. This translates into CASSRTIVSGSDEQYF.

In its sample, this clonotype was seen a few times. The rearrangement joins TRBV10-2 to TRBJ2-3; 9 bases agree with TRBD1. CDR1 and CDR2 from the germline V gene are WSHSY and SAAADI. This CDR3 contains 15 residues. J was trimmed by 6 bases and V by 4 bases; bases with no gene match: 8. CDR3 loop: CASSVGTGRADTQYF. CDR3 DNA sequence: TGCGCCAGCAGTGTGGGGACAGGGAGAGCGGATACGCAGTATTTT.